This TCR beta chain comes out of a study of response to subunit inactivated influenza vaccine. Notes on the study in general: There was a suggestion from the authors that each seasonal influenza vaccination recruits few new T cells.

TCRdb reprocessed the RT-PCR reads with MiXCR, giving one entry per CDR3 protein. The sample lists fewer than 600,000 distinct CDR3 sequences, 6% to 9% occurring once. Regarding this clonotype: Its antigen is currently unknown.

The CDR3 has 15 amino acids. Losses at the gene ends were 5 bases for V and 5 bases for J; bases not matched to a gene: 8. Germline V gives CDR1 SGHTA, CDR2 FQGNSA. V and J are TRBV7-2 and TRBJ2-3; 9 bases line up with TRBD1. This sample comprised PBMCs from blood, obtained around 25 months after vaccination. The TCR was taken from a man between 50 and 69 years old who received an inactivated influenza vaccine. The CDR3: CASSLTGGGLDTQYF. DNA for the CDR3: TGTGCCAGCAGCCTCACAGGGGGCGGATTAGATACGCAGTATTTT. The full variable domain, rest sourced from reference TRBV7-2 and TRBJ2-3, is GAGVSQSPSNKVTEKGKDVELRCDPISGHTALYWYRQSLGQGLEFLIYFQGNSAPDKSGLPSDRFSAERTGGSVSTLTIQRTQQEDSAVYLCASSLTGGGLDTQYFGPGTRLTVL.